This TCR beta chain is drawn from a study of regulatory T cells in long-lasting Graves disease. With V trimmed by 4 bases and J by 3 bases, 5 bases remained unmatched. There are 15 residues in the CDR3. The germline gives CDR1 ENHRY, CDR2 SYGVKD. Regarding time point: newly diagnosed GD, antithyroid drugs for less than 3 months. The authors made the TCR library using RNA they extracted from PBMCs. Relying on iRepertoire HTBI primers and Arm-PCR of CDR3 regions, the team built TCR beta libraries. TCRdb reprocessed the multiplex PCR reads via MiXCR and lists one record per CDR3 protein. The table records approximately 270,000 distinct CDR3 sequences, 18% of them present only once. This clonotype has at least ten counts. The same sample was also studied in work on T cells in Graves' hyperthyroidism and ophthalmopathy.

The source of this sequence is a woman aged 25 to 45 with Graves disease. J is TRBJ2-1 and V is TRBV10-3, with 8 bases fitting TRBD2. Sequencing used peripheral blood mononuclear cells (PBMCs), obtained at new diagnosis, from a patient treated with antithyroid drugs. The CDR3 sequence is CAISGLRGDYNEQFF. CDR3 sequence (DNA): TGTGCCATCAGTGGGTTGCGGGGGGACTACAATGAGCAGTTCTTC.